Listed here are 9 T cell receptor beta chains from one sample, sequenced in a study of cytomegalovirus exposure and HLA in healthy donors. It was with 60 Vbeta and 13 Jbeta primers that the PCR ran. Profiled with immunoSEQ multiplex PCR; TCRdb holds only in-frame clones, not every one. The sample contains under 100,000 clones, over 9.5% of which appear only once. Sequenced sample: PBMCs. These receptors were collected from a man aged 60-69 years in good health and CMV-seropositive.

The CDR3 reads CSVARTGEKLFF. CDR3 nucleotides: TGCAGCGTTGCGCGGACAGGCGAAAAACTGTTTTTT. The chain employs TRBV29-1 and TRBJ1-4; 7 bases agree with TRBD1. J lost 8 bases, V lost 4 bases, and 4 bases had no gene match. Per germline, CDR1 SQVTM and CDR2 ANQGSEA. This CDR3 comprises 12 residues. Using reference TRBV29-1 and TRBJ1-4 for the parts outside the CDR3, the full variable domain is SAVISQKPSRDICQRGTSLTIQCQVDSQVTMMFWYRQQPGQSLTLIATANQGSEATYESGFVIDKFPISRPNLTFSTLTVSNMSPEDSSIYLCSVARTGEKLFFGSGTQLSVL.

This clone was recorded a few times. The gene calls are TRBV6-5 and TRBJ2-1, with 9 bases identical to TRBD1. V lost 5 bases, J lost 7 bases, and 6 bases stayed unmatched. The CDR3 is made up of 14 amino acids. Looked up from germline, CDR1 is MNHEY and CDR2 is SVGAGI. CDR3 nucleotide sequence: TGTGCCAGCAGTGTACAGGGGGCATATAATGAGCAGTTCTTC. Translation: CASSVQGAYNEQFF.

This clone has just a few counts. V is TRBV7-3 and J is TRBJ1-3; D perhaps matches TRBD1 (6 bases). V lost 3 bases to trimming and J lost 4 bases, with 10 bases between them. The CDR3 contains 14 residues. Germline V gives CDR1 SGHTA, CDR2 FQGTGA. The chain's CDR3 is CASSLGHTGNTIYF. CDR3 DNA: TGTGCCAGCAGCTTGGGACACACGGGAAACACCATATATTTT.

This clone was picked up a small number of times. The genes are TRBV27 and TRBJ1-2, with 7 bases matching TRBD1. CDR1 MNHEY and CDR2 SMNVEV come from the germline V gene (reference sequence). The CDR3 is 14 residues long. J was trimmed by 4 bases and V by 0 bases; bases with no gene match: 2. The CDR3 loop is CASSLSRQGYGYTF. As DNA, the CDR3 is TGTGCCAGCAGTTTATCGAGACAGGGCTATGGCTACACCTTC.

This clone was counted between two and nine times. This chain joins TRBV30 and TRBJ2-7; TRBD1 matches at 11 bases. CDR1 and CDR2 from the germline V gene are GTSNPN and SVGIG (reference sequence). The CDR3 contains 14 residues. Unmatched junction bases numbered 7, after V lost 2 bases and J lost 7 bases. CDR3 residues: CAWSIGQGALEQYV. In DNA, the CDR3 is TGTGCCTGGAGTATCGGACAGGGGGCGCTTGAGCAGTACGTC.

The CDR3 region is CATSPGWGETQYF. The DNA for the CDR3 is TGTGCCACCAGCCCAGGGTGGGGAGAGACCCAGTACTTC. V usage is TRBV15 and J usage is TRBJ2-5; the D gene is possibly TRBD1 (5 bases). Germline assignment: CDR1 LNHNV and CDR2 YYDKDF (reference sequence). The CDR3 has 13 residues. V lost 5 bases to trimming and J lost 4 bases, with 11 bases between them.

This clone was observed a few times. V is TRBV5-1 and J is TRBJ2-1; 7 nucleotides match TRBD2. The CDR3 is 15 residues long. CDR1 is SGHRS, CDR2 YFSETQ, per germline. V shed 2 bases, J shed 4 bases, and the junction held 6 bases outside the gene matches. CDR3 bases: TGCGCCAGCAGCTTTGGTGGGGGGGTATACAATGAGCAGTTCTTC. Translation gives CASSFGGGVYNEQFF.

The chain is built from TRBV6-6 and TRBJ2-7; 7 nucleotides line up with TRBD2. V shed 0 bases and J 5 bases; nucleotides not matched to a gene: 1. The CDR3 loop spans 13 amino acids. The V gene's germline CDR1 is MNHNY and CDR2 SVGAGI (reference sequence). The CDR3 loop is CASSYSGGNEQYV. The DNA for the CDR3 is TGTGCCAGCAGTTACTCGGGAGGGAACGAGCAGTACGTC.

The rearrangement links TRBV2 to TRBJ2-1; D is unclear. Trimming removed 6 bases from V and 0 bases from J, with 15 bases in between. This CDR3 has 16 amino acids. Per the germline V gene, CDR1 is SNHLY and CDR2 is FYNNEI. The CDR3 DNA sequence: TGTGCCAGCAGGACTTCCTTCCTCAGCTCCTACAATGAGCAGTTCTTC. This sequence encodes CASRTSFLSSYNEQFF.